These 20 T cell receptor beta chains came from one sample sequenced in a study of T cell changes during pregnancy in multiple sclerosis. Some clones are missing from TCRdb's copy, which holds only in-frame ones; the method was immunoSEQ multiplex PCR. The data contain tens of thousands of clones, more than 70% of them seen just once; the ten biggest clones take up approximately 5.8%. The starting material was CD8+ T cells from peripheral blood mononuclear cells, obtained after pregnancy. The source of these receptors is a female donor in good health, enrolled as a control in a pregnancy study.

The chain carries TRBV6-5 and TRBJ1-1; D remains ambiguous. CDR1 and CDR2 (germline): MNHEY, SVGAGI. The length of the CDR3 is 11 residues. Trimming stripped 5 bases from V and 10 bases from J, with 11 bases between. CDR3 sequence: CASSNPGGAFF. Written as DNA, the CDR3 is TGTGCCAGCAGTAATCCCGGAGGAGCTTTCTTT.

This clone appeared once. The CDR3 is CASSLDGGQSRFGANVLTF. In DNA, the CDR3 is TGTGCCAGCAGCTTAGATGGCGGACAGTCAAGGTTTGGGGCCAACGTCCTGACTTTC. The chain uses TRBV7-9 and TRBJ2-6; tentative D call: TRBD1 (6 bases). The germline CDR1 and CDR2 sequences are SEHNR and FQNEAQ (reference sequence). Trimming cost V 1 base and J 3 bases, with 19 bases left between them. The CDR3 is made up of 19 amino acids.

The chain carries TRBV19 and TRBJ2-1; D remains ambiguous. With 7 bases removed from V and 8 bases from J, the gap between germline ends came to 9 bases. The CDR3 extends over 11 amino acids. Per germline, CDR1 LNHDA and CDR2 SQIVND (reference sequence). DNA for the CDR3: TGTGCCAGTATGGTGGGCTATGAGCAGTTCTTC. Residues: CASMVGYEQFF.

This chain uses TRBV7-8 with TRBJ2-5, with 11 bases fitting TRBD2. V trimming: 5 bases; J trimming: 1 base; junction bases outside the gene matches: 3. Germline V CDR1 and CDR2: SGHVS, FQNEAQ. This CDR3 is 15 amino acids long. CDR3 sequence: CASSASGGLQETQYF. The CDR3 region has the DNA TGTGCCAGCAGCGCTAGCGGGGGGCTCCAAGAGACCCAGTACTTC. Looking up the rest from reference TRBV7-8 and TRBJ2-5 gives the full variable domain: GAGVSQSPRYKVAKRGQDVALRCDPISGHVSLFWYQQALGQGPEFLTYFQNEAQLDKSGLPSDRFFAERPEGSVSTLKIQRTQQEDSAVYLCASSASGGLQETQYFGPGTRLLVL.

The chain joins TRBV14 to TRBJ2-7, with a tentative D call TRBD1 (5 bases). The V end was cut by 4 bases, the J end by 2 bases, with 9 bases between. Germline-derived CDR1 and CDR2 are SGHDN and FVKESK. The CDR3 sequence is 13 residues long. The CDR3 loop reads CASSLPGPYEQYF. CDR3 bases: TGTGCCAGCAGCCTGCCAGGGCCCTACGAGCAGTACTTC.

The chain couples TRBV6-5 to TRBJ1-2; 9 nucleotides line up with TRBD1. In germline, CDR1 is MNHEY, CDR2 SVGAGI. The CDR3 loop spans 16 amino acids. V was pared by 1 base and J by 7 bases, with 10 bases of the junction left unmatched. This chain's CDR3 is CASSYWGQGYRGGYTF. CDR3 nucleotide sequence: TGTGCCAGCAGTTACTGGGGACAGGGCTATAGGGGTGGCTACACCTTC.

The chain has TRBV6-1 and TRBJ2-7; 10 bases fit TRBD2. With 6 bases clipped from V and 4 bases from J, the junction kept 6 bases outside the gene matches. The germline V gene encodes CDR1 MNHNS and CDR2 SASEGT. This CDR3 contains 14 residues. The CDR3 DNA reads as TGTGCCAGCAGATCTAGCGGGGGCCTTTACGAGCAGTACTTC. It codes for CASRSSGGLYEQYF.

The chain recombines TRBV11-1 with TRBJ1-2; 7 nucleotides line up with TRBD1. The CDR3 is 15 amino acids. V trimming: 0 bases; J trimming: 0 bases; junction bases outside the gene matches: 1. CDR1 is SGHAT, CDR2 FQDESV, per germline (reference sequence). CDR3 sequence: CASSLARGPNYGYTF. As DNA, the CDR3 is TGTGCCAGCAGCTTAGCAAGGGGGCCTAACTATGGCTACACCTTC.

V and J are TRBV27 and TRBJ1-1; no reliable D call. Per germline, CDR1 MNHEY and CDR2 SMNVEV (reference sequence). This CDR3 region has 13 residues. Trimming shortened V by 4 bases and J by 2 bases, and 8 bases separated the two germline ends. The CDR3 loop is CASSYSLNTEAFF. The CDR3 nucleotides read TGTGCCAGCAGTTATAGCCTAAACACTGAAGCTTTCTTT.

The chain joins TRBV6-5 to TRBJ2-1; 8 nucleotides agree with TRBD1. Germline loops: CDR1 MNHEY, CDR2 SVGAGI. The CDR3 loop spans 13 amino acids. With 5 bases clipped from V and 9 bases from J, the junction kept 6 bases outside the gene matches. DNA of the CDR3: TGTGCCAGCAGTACCGGGACAGGAGTTGAGCAGTTCTTC. Translating gives CASSTGTGVEQFF.

In DNA form, the CDR3 reads TGCGCCAGCAGCCTAAATCCCGGACTAGAGGGGAGTGAGCAGTTCTTC. It yields the protein CASSLNPGLEGSEQFF. The gene calls are TRBV4-3 and TRBJ2-1, with TRBD2 identical over 7 bases. Germline V gene data show CDR1 as LGHNA and CDR2 as YSLEER. J gave up 9 bases and V 4 bases, and 15 bases lay outside the gene matches. The CDR3 is 16 amino acids.

The V and J genes are TRBV16 and TRBJ2-6, with a weak D call TRBD1 (5 bases). V was clipped by 8 bases and J by 0 bases, with 17 bases between them. CDR3 length: 17 amino acids. Germline assignment: CDR1 KGHSY and CDR2 FQNENV. As DNA, the CDR3 is TGTGCCAGCCTCCGAGGACAACCCCTCTCTGGGGCCAACGTCCTGACTTTC. Protein sequence: CASLRGQPLSGANVLTF.

V is TRBV6-5 and J is TRBJ1-1; D is possibly TRBD1 (5 bases). This CDR3 comprises 13 residues. CDR1 and CDR2 (germline): MNHEY, SVGAGI. V dropped 4 bases and J dropped 5 bases, with 11 bases sitting between them. CDR3 coding DNA: TGTGCCAGCAGTTGGCAGGGAGGAACTGAAGCTTTCTTT. Its protein is CASSWQGGTEAFF.

The J gene is TRBJ2-7, the V gene TRBV7-8; a weak D match, TRBD1 (6 bases). The CDR3 is 16 residues long. Trimming stripped 0 bases from V and 3 bases from J, with 15 bases between. Per germline, CDR1 SGHVS and CDR2 FQNEAQ. CDR3 residues: CASSLAAGEVVYEQYF. CDR3 DNA sequence: TGTGCCAGCAGCTTAGCGGCAGGGGAAGTTGTCTACGAGCAGTACTTC.

Of note for this clone: The junction departs from germline at one end; a sequencing error may be responsible. The chain recombines TRBV4-1 with TRBJ2-3; D perhaps matches TRBD2 (5 bases). Germline CDR1 is MGHRA and CDR2 is YSYEKL. The CDR3 loop spans 15 amino acids. The CDR3 region has the DNA TGCGCCAGCAGCCAAGGAATAGCGAGCACAGATGCGCAGTATTTT. As protein: CASSQGIASTDAQYF.

The J gene is TRBJ1-1, the V gene TRBV7-8; D is ambiguous. Germline-derived CDR1 and CDR2 are SGHVS and FQNEAQ. The V and J ends lost 5 bases and 1 base respectively, with 11 bases between them. This CDR3 is built from 14 residues. The CDR3 reads CASSGGISNTEAFF. The CDR3 DNA follows: TGTGCCAGCAGCGGAGGGATCTCGAACACTGAAGCTTTCTTT.

V and J are TRBV19 and TRBJ2-6; TRBD1 matches at 9 bases. The CDR3 loop spans 20 amino acids. Germline CDR1 reads LNHDA; CDR2 reads SQIVND (reference sequence). Losses at the gene ends were 4 bases for V and 1 base for J; bases not matched to a gene: 14. The CDR3 DNA sequence: TGTGCCAGTAGTACCCATAGACAGGGGGACGATGTGTCTGGGGCCAACGTCCTGACTTTC. Its protein is CASSTHRQGDDVSGANVLTF.

The V call is TRBV27, the J call TRBJ2-3; 8 bases are a match to TRBD2. The germline V gene encodes CDR1 MNHEY and CDR2 SMNVEV (reference sequence). This CDR3 is 15 amino acids long. J gave up 4 bases and V 3 bases, and 6 bases lay outside the gene matches. Here the CDR3 DNA reads TGTGCCAGCAGTTTCGGGGCGGGGGGCGCAGATACGCAGTATTTT. It is translated as CASSFGAGGADTQYF.

V usage is TRBV7-9 and J usage is TRBJ1-2; D is unclear. Germline V gives CDR1 SEHNR, CDR2 FQNEAQ (reference sequence). Trimming left V 7 bases short and J 5 bases short, with 14 bases between. The CDR3 contains 13 residues. CDR3 bases: TGTGCCAGCAACGATCGAGTCGGGTATGGCTACACCTTC. The encoded protein is CASNDRVGYGYTF. Supplemented by reference TRBV7-9 and TRBJ1-2, the full variable domain reads DTGVSQNPRHKITKRGQNVTFRCDPISEHNRLYWYRQTLGQGPEFLTYFQNEAQLEKSRLLSDRFSAERPKGSFSTLEIQRTEQGDSAMYLCASNDRVGYGYTFGSGTRLTVV.

The chain couples TRBV7-9 to TRBJ1-4, with 8 bases fitting TRBD1. Per the germline V gene, CDR1 is SEHNR and CDR2 is FQNEAQ (reference sequence). The junction had 16 bases not matched to a gene; V was cut back by 5 bases and J by 5 bases. This CDR3 contains 18 residues. The CDR3 DNA is TGTGCCAGCAGCGGCAACCCGGGACAGGTTCTGAAAAATGAAAAACTGTTTTTT. It translates to CASSGNPGQVLKNEKLFF.